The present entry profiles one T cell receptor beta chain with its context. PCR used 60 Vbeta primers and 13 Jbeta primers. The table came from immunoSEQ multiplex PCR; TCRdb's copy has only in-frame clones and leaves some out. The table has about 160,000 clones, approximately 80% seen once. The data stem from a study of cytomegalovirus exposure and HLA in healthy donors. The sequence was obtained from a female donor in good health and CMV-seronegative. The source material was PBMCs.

The CDR3 nucleotides are TGTGCCAGCAGCTTAGGGACTAGCGCTCGCACAGATACGCAGTATTTT. It is translated as CASSLGTSARTDTQYF. V gene TRBV11-2 combines with J gene TRBJ2-3, with 9 bases matching TRBD2. V was clipped by 1 base and J by 1 base; unmatched bases: 3. The length of the CDR3 is 16 residues. The germline gives CDR1 SGHAT, CDR2 FQNNGV.